A selection of T cell receptor beta chains follows, all from one sample in a study of OX40 agonist ivuxolimab in advanced cancers. Sequencing was performed with immunoSEQ multiplex PCR; in TCRdb, only in-frame clones are kept and a portion is missing. The sample includes around 94,000 clones, around nine tenths seen only once; the top ten take 0.7% to 0.95%. The sequences come from CD4+ or CD8+ T cells sorted from blood, collected in a trial of the OX40 agonist ivuxolimab. Receptors were obtained from an adult with an advanced solid tumor such as melanoma, head and neck, liver or kidney cancer. Each CDR3 is given with its conserved first and last residue. Each record gives: J gene, D gene, clone size, V gene, CDR3 protein, CDR3 DNA. The D gene is left open where the match is weak. Clone size appears in some rows only: once, few, many, or a class for an expanded clone.

>TRBJ1-5|NA|NA|TRBV7-2
CASSLAASHLGPQHF
TGTGCCAGCAGCTTAGCGGCGAGTCATCTCGGGCCCCAGCATTTT
>TRBJ1-1|TRBD1|few|TRBV30
CASKRDSTRNTEAFF
TGTGCCTCTAAGAGGGACAGCACTAGGAACACTGAAGCTTTCTTT
>TRBJ1-2|NA|NA|TRBV5-1
CASSLDWRGYTF
TGCGCCAGCAGCTTGGACTGGAGGGGCTACACCTTC
>TRBJ1-5|NA|NA|TRBV6-6
CASRHRVVGQPQHF
TGTGCCAGCAGACACAGGGTTGTAGGGCAGCCCCAGCATTTT
>TRBJ2-1|NA|NA|TRBV6-1
CASSEFRGLGNEQFF
TGTGCCAGCAGTGAATTCCGGGGGCTAGGGAATGAGCAGTTCTTC
>TRBJ2-3|NA|once|TRBV7-2
CASSLDRERQYF
TGTGCCAGCAGCTTAGACAGGGAAAGGCAGTATTTT
>TRBJ2-1|TRBD2|NA|TRBV15
CATSSGAYNEQFF
TGTGCCACCTCTAGCGGGGCCTACAATGAGCAGTTCTTC
>TRBJ1-1|NA|NA|TRBV28
CASSSRGTNTEAFF
TGTGCCAGCAGTTCCCGGGGAACAAACACTGAAGCTTTCTTT
>TRBJ1-1|NA|once|TRBV6-5
CASSYGVSGAEAFF
TGTGCCAGCAGTTACGGGGTTTCGGGGGCTGAAGCTTTCTTT
>TRBJ1-5|NA|NA|TRBV30
CAWSIRYGTINQPQHF
TGTGCCTGGAGTATCCGATACGGGACTATCAATCAGCCCCAGCATTTT
>TRBJ2-5|NA|once|TRBV7-9
CASSRHVEAETQYF
TGTGCCAGCAGCCGACATGTGGAGGCAGAGACCCAGTACTTC
>TRBJ2-1|NA|NA|TRBV5-1
CASSLDAGGDYNEQFF
TGCGCCAGCAGCTTGGATGCAGGAGGGGACTACAATGAGCAGTTCTTC
>TRBJ1-5|NA|NA|TRBV15
CATSRGTGGQPQHF
TGTGCCACCAGCAGAGGGACTGGGGGTCAGCCCCAGCATTTT
>TRBJ2-3|TRBD2|NA|TRBV5-4
CASSFRLAGVADTQYF
TGTGCCAGCAGCTTCAGACTAGCGGGAGTCGCAGATACGCAGTATTTT
>TRBJ2-1|TRBD2|once|TRBV7-2
CASSGTSGRAFEQFF
TGTGCCAGCAGCGGCACTAGCGGGAGGGCCTTTGAGCAGTTCTTC
>TRBJ2-7|NA|NA|TRBV11-1
CASVGGTEQYF
TGTGCCAGCGTCGGGGGCACCGAGCAGTACTTC
>TRBJ2-2|TRBD1|NA|TRBV30
CAWTRTGNTGELFF
TGTGCCTGGACCCGGACAGGGAACACCGGGGAGCTGTTTTTT
>TRBJ2-7|TRBD2|NA|TRBV7-3
CASSSQRGSYEQYF
TGTGCCAGCAGCTCCCAGCGGGGCTCCTACGAGCAGTACTTC
>TRBJ2-1|TRBD2|NA|TRBV7-9
CASSLGVAGGNNEQFF
TGTGCCAGCAGCTTAGGCGTAGCGGGAGGAAACAATGAGCAGTTCTTC
>TRBJ2-5|NA|NA|TRBV7-3
CASSWSGGETQYF
TGTGCCAGCAGCTGGAGTGGGGGAGAGACCCAGTACTTC
>TRBJ2-7|TRBD1|NA|TRBV7-2
CASSSTGETYEQYF
TGTGCCAGCAGCTCGACAGGGGAAACCTACGAGCAGTACTTC
>TRBJ1-4|NA|NA|TRBV28
CASSSFLRGSFEKLFF
TGTGCCAGCAGCTCTTTTCTGAGGGGGAGTTTCGAAAAACTGTTTTTT
>TRBJ1-6|TRBD1|NA|TRBV7-6
CASSRTGGTAANSPLHF
TGTGCCAGCAGCAGAACAGGGGGGACCGCCGCTAATTCACCCCTCCACTTT
>TRBJ2-3|TRBD2|NA|TRBV28
CASRGGLASTDTQYF
TGTGCCAGCAGGGGGGGACTAGCTAGCACAGATACGCAGTATTTT
>TRBJ2-7|NA|NA|TRBV7-8
CASSDRLRFYEQYF
TGTGCCAGCAGTGACCGACTCCGCTTCTACGAGCAGTACTTC
>TRBJ2-1|NA|NA|TRBV4-3
CASSQVGSYNEQFF
TGCGCCAGCAGCCAAGTAGGGAGTTACAATGAGCAGTTCTTC
>TRBJ2-5|NA|NA|TRBV7-2
CASSLVLAAQETQYF
TGTGCCAGCAGCTTAGTGTTGGCAGCACAAGAGACCCAGTACTTC
>TRBJ1-3|TRBD1|NA|TRBV19
CASSAGGTGNTIYF
TGTGCCAGTAGTGCAGGGGGTACTGGAAACACCATATATTTT
>TRBJ2-5|TRBD2|NA|TRBV10-2
CATGSGSGETQYF
TGCGCCACCGGTAGCGGGAGTGGGGAGACCCAGTACTTC
>TRBJ1-1|TRBD1|NA|TRBV5-1
CASKVTGSGNTEAFF
TGCGCCAGCAAGGTGACAGGGAGTGGGAACACTGAAGCTTTCTTT
>TRBJ1-3|NA|NA|TRBV7-2
CASSLTGPGNTIYF
TGTGCCAGCAGCTTAACAGGGCCCGGAAACACCATATATTTT
>TRBJ1-1|NA|NA|TRBV7-3
CASSPGTLGRTEAFF
TGTGCCAGCAGCCCCGGGACACTAGGCCGAACTGAAGCTTTCTTT
>TRBJ1-2|NA|NA|TRBV6-5
CASSRDLRTYGYTF
TGTGCCAGCAGCCGGGACCTCAGGACCTATGGCTACACCTTC
>TRBJ2-3|NA|NA|TRBV29-1
CSVGPPLVTQYF
TGCAGCGTTGGACCCCCACTGGTTACGCAGTATTTT
>TRBJ1-2|NA|NA|TRBV5-4
CASSQEAPVFNYGYTF
TGTGCCAGCAGCCAAGAGGCGCCGGTATTTAACTATGGCTACACCTTC
>TRBJ2-5|NA|NA|TRBV28
CASSRTWVRQGGETQYF
TGTGCCAGCAGTCGTACTTGGGTGCGGCAGGGCGGAGAGACCCAGTACTTC
>TRBJ2-5|TRBD1|NA|TRBV5-1
CASSLGTGIETQYF
TGCGCCAGCAGCTTGGGGACAGGGATTGAGACCCAGTACTTC
>TRBJ1-2|NA|NA|TRBV5-1
CASSSPGRHYGYTF
TGCGCCAGCAGCTCGCCGGGACGGCACTATGGCTACACCTTC
>TRBJ2-5|TRBD2|NA|TRBV28
CASSLWASGSGETQYF
TGTGCCAGCAGTTTATGGGCTAGCGGGAGTGGGGAGACCCAGTACTTC
>TRBJ1-2|TRBD1|once|TRBV7-9
CASSLTGGSGYTF
TGTGCCAGCAGCTTGACAGGGGGGTCTGGCTACACCTTC
>TRBJ1-1|TRBD1|NA|TRBV9
CASSGPGQRKTEAFF
TGTGCCAGCAGCGGACCGGGACAGCGGAAGACTGAAGCTTTCTTT
>TRBJ2-3|NA|NA|TRBV7-2
CASSLDIESTDTQYF
TGTGCCAGCAGCTTAGATATAGAGAGCACAGATACGCAGTATTTT
>TRBJ1-6|NA|NA|TRBV28
CASSTNRVYNSPLHF
TGTGCCAGCAGCACGAACAGGGTCTATAATTCACCCCTCCACTTT
>TRBJ2-1|NA|NA|TRBV4-2
CASSRGGRGQASSYNEQFF
TGTGCCAGCAGCCGTGGTGGAAGGGGTCAGGCGAGCTCCTACAATGAGCAGTTCTTC
>TRBJ2-2|NA|NA|TRBV4-1
CASSHVWRVRKNTGELFF
TGCGCCAGCAGCCATGTCTGGCGGGTACGAAAGAACACCGGGGAGCTGTTTTTT